What follows is one T cell receptor (beta chain) and its context. This record comes from a study of T-cell memory formation after mild COVID-19. V was pared by 5 bases and J by 1 base, with 13 bases between. Looked up from germline, CDR1 is SGHVS and CDR2 is FQNEAQ. This CDR3 contains 15 residues. A single record per CDR3 protein comes from TCRdb applying MiXCR to the 5' RACE reads. Among hundreds of thousands of distinct CDR3 sequences listed, about a sixth were seen once. V gene TRBV7-8 combines with J gene TRBJ2-3; a weak D match, TRBD1 (5 bases). The sequenced sample was PBMCs or a T cell subset sorted from them (not recorded which). This TCR derives from a man in his late teens or twenties who had mild COVID-19 (a few samples of this study predate the infection). Cell type and time point are not known. CDR3: CASSLSPGRTDTQYF. CDR3 bases: TGTGCCAGCAGCCTTAGTCCAGGGCGCACAGATACGCAGTATTTT. Filled out from reference TRBV7-8 and TRBJ2-3, the complete variable domain reads GAGVSQSPRYKVAKRGQDVALRCDPISGHVSLFWYQQALGQGPEFLTYFQNEAQLDKSGLPSDRFFAERPEGSVSTLKIQRTQQEDSAVYLCASSLSPGRTDTQYFGPGTRLTVL.